This T cell receptor beta chain was recorded in a study of PD-1 blockade in mismatch repair-deficient tumors. Here immunoSEQ multiplex PCR was the method, and the copy in TCRdb shows in-frame clones only, minus some. The data contain about 22,000 clones, about four fifths of them seen just once; the ten biggest clones take up 17%. Trimming took off 2 bases at V and 0 bases at J, with 15 bases between the two ends. There are 17 residues in the CDR3. The germline V gene has CDR1 SGHAT and CDR2 FQDESV (reference sequence). This sample comprised peripheral blood, obtained 2 weeks after starting pembrolizumab. This chain joins TRBV11-1 and TRBJ2-3; D gene unclear. This clonotype was obtained from an adult with mismatch repair-deficient cancer. This chain's CDR3 is CASSLWAKGRSTDTQYF. CDR3 DNA: TGTGCCAGCAGCTTATGGGCTAAAGGCCGAAGCACAGATACGCAGTATTTT. Filled out from reference TRBV11-1 and TRBJ2-3, the complete variable domain reads EAEVAQSPRYKITEKSQAVAFWCDPISGHATLYWYRQILGQGPELLVQFQDESVVDDSQLPKDRFSAERLKGVDSTLKIQPAELGDSAMYLCASSLWAKGRSTDTQYFGPGTRLTVL.